This T cell receptor beta chain was sequenced in a study of blood T cell repertoires in COVID-19. On the study more broadly: Sites in the United States, Italy and Spain provided acute and convalescent COVID-19 samples.

In the study's own analysis: Reference gene primer amplification gave estimated nucleated cell counts. Measured with immunoSEQ multiplex PCR; TCRdb has only the in-frame clones, and not every one. V, J and clone size derive from that table, while D and trimming were established from the DNA sequence. The data show 400,000 or so clones, approximately 89% seen once. The CDR3 sequence is 16 residues long. Germline loops: CDR1 MNHEY, CDR2 SVGAGI. With V trimmed by 2 bases and J by 6 bases, 6 bases remained unmatched. Individuals aged roughly 18 to 100 years were recruited from 24 US areas. Participant-given clinical history determined each cohort assignment.

Sequences were obtained from PBMCs or T cells enriched from blood (not recorded which). The J gene is TRBJ2-7, the V gene TRBV6-5; 14 bases match TRBD2. The receptor was isolated from a man aged 35 to 55 in a cohort exposed to, infected with or recovered from COVID-19 (not recorded which). The CDR3 region is CASSYKGLAGVSEQYF. DNA for the CDR3: TGTGCCAGCAGTTACAAGGGACTAGCGGGAGTCTCCGAGCAGTACTTC.